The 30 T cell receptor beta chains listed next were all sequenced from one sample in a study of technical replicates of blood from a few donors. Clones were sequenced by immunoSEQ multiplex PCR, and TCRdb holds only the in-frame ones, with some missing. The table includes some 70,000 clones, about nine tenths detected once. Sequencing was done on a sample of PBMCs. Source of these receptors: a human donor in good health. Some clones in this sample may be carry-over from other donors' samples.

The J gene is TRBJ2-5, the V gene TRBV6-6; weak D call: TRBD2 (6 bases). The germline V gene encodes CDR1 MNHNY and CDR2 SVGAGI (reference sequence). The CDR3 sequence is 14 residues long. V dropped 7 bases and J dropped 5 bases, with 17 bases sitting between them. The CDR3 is CASKEGTATETQYF. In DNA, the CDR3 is TGTGCCAGCAAGGAGGGCACTGCTACGGAGACCCAGTACTTC.

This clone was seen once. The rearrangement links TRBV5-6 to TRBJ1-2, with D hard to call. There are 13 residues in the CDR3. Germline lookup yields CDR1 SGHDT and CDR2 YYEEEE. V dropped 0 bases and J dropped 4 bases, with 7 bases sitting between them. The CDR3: CASSLGTAYGYTF. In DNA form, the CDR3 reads TGTGCCAGCAGCTTGGGAACAGCCTATGGCTACACCTTC. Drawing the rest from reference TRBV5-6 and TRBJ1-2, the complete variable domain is DAGVTQSPTHLIKTRGQQVTLRCSPKSGHDTVSWYQQALGQGPQFIFQYYEEEERQRGNFPDRFSGHQFPNYSSELNVNALLLGDSALYLCASSLGTAYGYTFGSGTRLTVV.

The CDR3 spells CASSIAPWTVTYEQYF. DNA of the CDR3: TGTGCCAGTAGTATAGCTCCATGGACAGTCACCTACGAGCAGTACTTC. The chain couples TRBV19 to TRBJ2-7, with D possibly matching TRBD1 (6 bases). Trimming left V 1 base short and J 2 bases short, with 15 bases between. The length of the CDR3 is 16 residues. CDR1 and CDR2 from the germline V gene are LNHDA and SQIVND (reference sequence).

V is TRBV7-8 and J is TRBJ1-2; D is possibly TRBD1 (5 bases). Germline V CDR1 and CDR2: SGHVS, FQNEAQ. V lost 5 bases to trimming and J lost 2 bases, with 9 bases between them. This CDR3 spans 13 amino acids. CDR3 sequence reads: CASSPRENYGYTF. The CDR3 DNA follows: TGTGCCAGCAGCCCCAGGGAAAACTATGGCTACACCTTC.

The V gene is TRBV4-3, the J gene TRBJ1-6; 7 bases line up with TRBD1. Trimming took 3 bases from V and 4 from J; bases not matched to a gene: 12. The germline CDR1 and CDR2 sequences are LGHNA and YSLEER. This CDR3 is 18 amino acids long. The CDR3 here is CASSHTSGTEYYNSPLHF. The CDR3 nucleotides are TGCGCCAGCAGCCATACTTCCGGGACAGAGTATTATAATTCACCCCTCCACTTT.

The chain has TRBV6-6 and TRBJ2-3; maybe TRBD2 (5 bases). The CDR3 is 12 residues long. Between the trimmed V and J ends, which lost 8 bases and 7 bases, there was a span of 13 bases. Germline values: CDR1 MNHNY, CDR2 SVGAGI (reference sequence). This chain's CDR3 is CASRGVLNTQYF. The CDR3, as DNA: TGTGCCAGCCGGGGAGTATTGAATACGCAGTATTTT.

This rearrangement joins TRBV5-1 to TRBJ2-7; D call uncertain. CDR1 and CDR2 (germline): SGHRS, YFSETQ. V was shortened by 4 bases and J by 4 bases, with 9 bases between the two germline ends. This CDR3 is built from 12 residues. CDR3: CASSPNLYEQYF. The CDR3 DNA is TGCGCCAGCAGCCCTAACCTATACGAGCAGTACTTC. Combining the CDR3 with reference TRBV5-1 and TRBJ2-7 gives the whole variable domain KAGVTQTPRYLIKTRGQQVTLSCSPISGHRSVSWYQQTPGQGLQFLFEYFSETQRNKGNFPGRFSGRQFSNSRSEMNVSTLELGDSALYLCASSPNLYEQYFGPGTRLTVT.

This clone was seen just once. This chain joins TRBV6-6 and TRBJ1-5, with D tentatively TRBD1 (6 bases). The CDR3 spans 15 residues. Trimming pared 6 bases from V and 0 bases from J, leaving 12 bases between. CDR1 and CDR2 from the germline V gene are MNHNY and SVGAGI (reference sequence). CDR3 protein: CASRRTANSNQPQHF. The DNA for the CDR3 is TGTGCCAGCAGGCGGACAGCTAATAGCAATCAGCCCCAGCATTTT.

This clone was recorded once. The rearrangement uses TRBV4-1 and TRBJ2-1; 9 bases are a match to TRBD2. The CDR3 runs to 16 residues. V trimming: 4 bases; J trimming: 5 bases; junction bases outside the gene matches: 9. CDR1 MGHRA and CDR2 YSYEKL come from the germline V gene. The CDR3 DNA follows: TGCGCCAGCAGCCGACCGACTAGCGGAGACAACAATGAGCAGTTCTTC. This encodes CASSRPTSGDNNEQFF.

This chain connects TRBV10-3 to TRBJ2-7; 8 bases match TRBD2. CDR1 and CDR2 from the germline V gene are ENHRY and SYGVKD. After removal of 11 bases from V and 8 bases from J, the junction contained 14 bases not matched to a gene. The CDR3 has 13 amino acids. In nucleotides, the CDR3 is TGTGCCGTACGGGGGGGGAACGCTTATAAGCAGTACTTC. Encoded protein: CAVRGGNAYKQYF.

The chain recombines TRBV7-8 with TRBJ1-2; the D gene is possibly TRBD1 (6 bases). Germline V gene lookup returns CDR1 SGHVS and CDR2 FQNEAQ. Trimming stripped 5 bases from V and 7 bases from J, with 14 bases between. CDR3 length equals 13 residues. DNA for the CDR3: TGTGCCAGCAGCCAGGGGACGGCAATTGGCTACACCTTC. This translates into CASSQGTAIGYTF.

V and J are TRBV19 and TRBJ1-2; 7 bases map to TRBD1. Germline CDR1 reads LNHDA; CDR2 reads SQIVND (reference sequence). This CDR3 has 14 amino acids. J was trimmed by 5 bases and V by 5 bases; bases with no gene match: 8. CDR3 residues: CASSLEATGYGYTF. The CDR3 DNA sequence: TGTGCCAGTAGTTTGGAAGCGACAGGGTATGGCTACACCTTC.

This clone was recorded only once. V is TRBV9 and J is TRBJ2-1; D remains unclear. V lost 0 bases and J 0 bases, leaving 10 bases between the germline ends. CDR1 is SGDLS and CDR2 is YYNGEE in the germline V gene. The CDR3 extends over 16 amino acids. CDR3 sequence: CASSVDPTNSYNEQFF. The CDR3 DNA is TGTGCCAGCAGCGTAGATCCCACTAACTCCTACAATGAGCAGTTCTTC.

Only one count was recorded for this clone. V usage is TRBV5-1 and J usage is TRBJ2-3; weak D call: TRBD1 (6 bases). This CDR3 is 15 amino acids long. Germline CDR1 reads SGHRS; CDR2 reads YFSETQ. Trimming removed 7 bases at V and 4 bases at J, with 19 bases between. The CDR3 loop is CASSIDRLGPDTQYF. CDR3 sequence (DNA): TGCGCCAGCTCCATCGACAGGCTGGGGCCAGATACGCAGTATTTT.

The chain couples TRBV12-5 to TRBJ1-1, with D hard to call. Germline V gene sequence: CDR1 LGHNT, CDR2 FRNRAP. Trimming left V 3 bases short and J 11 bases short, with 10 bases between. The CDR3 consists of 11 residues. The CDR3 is CASGFIGGAFF. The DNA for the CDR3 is TGTGCTAGTGGTTTTATTGGCGGGGCTTTCTTT.

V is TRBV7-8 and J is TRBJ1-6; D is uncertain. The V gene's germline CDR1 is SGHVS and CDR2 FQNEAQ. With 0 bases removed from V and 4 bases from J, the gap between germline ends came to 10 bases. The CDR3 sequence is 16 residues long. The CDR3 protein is CASSLAFTAYNSPLHF. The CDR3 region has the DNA TGTGCCAGCAGCTTAGCGTTTACAGCTTATAATTCACCCCTCCACTTT.

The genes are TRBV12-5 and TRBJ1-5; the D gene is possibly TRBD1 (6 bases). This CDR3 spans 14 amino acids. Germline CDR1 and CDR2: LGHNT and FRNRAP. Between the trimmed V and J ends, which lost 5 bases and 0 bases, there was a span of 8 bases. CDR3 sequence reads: CASGPDSSNQPQHF. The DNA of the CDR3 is TGTGCTAGTGGTCCGGACAGTAGCAATCAGCCCCAGCATTTT.

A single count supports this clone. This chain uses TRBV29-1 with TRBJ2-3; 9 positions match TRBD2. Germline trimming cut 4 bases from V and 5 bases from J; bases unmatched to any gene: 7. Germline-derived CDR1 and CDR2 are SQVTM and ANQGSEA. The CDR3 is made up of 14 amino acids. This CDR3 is CSVVDSGSGDTQYF. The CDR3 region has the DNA TGCAGCGTTGTTGATAGCGGGAGTGGAGATACGCAGTATTTT.

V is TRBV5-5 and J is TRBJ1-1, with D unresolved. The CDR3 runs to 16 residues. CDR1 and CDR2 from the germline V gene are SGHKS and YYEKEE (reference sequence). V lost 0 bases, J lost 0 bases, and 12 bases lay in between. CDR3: CASSLAGSSMNTEAFF. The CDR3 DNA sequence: TGTGCCAGCAGCTTGGCCGGGTCCTCGATGAACACTGAAGCTTTCTTT.

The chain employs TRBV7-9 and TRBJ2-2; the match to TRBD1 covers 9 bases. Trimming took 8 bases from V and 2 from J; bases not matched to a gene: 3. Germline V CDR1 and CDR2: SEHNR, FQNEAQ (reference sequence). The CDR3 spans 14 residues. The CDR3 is CASPGQGNTGELFF. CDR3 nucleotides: TGTGCCAGCCCGGGACAGGGTAACACCGGGGAGCTGTTTTTT.

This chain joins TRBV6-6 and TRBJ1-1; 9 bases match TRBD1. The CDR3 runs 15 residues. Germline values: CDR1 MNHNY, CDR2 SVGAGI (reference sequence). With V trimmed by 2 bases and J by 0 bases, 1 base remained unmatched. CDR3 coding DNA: TGTGCCAGCAGTTACACAGGGGGCGTGAACACTGAAGCTTTCTTT. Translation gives CASSYTGGVNTEAFF.

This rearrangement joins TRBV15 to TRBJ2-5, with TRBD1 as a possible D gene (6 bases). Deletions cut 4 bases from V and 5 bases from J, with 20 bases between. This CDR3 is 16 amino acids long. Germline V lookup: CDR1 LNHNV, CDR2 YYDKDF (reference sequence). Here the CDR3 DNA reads TGTGCCACCAGCACGACGAGGTCAGGGGCTCGGGAGACCCAGTACTTC. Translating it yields CATSTTRSGARETQYF.

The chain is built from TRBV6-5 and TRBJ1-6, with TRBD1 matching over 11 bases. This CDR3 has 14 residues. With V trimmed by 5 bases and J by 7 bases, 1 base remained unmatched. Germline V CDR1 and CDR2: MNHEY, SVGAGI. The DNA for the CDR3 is TGTGCCAGCAGTGGACAGGGGGCGAATTCACCCCTCCACTTT. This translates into CASSGQGANSPLHF.

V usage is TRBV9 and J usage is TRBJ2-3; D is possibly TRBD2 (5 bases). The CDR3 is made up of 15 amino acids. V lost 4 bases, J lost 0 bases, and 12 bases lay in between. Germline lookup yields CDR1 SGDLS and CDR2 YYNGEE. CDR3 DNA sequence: TGTGCCAGCAGCTTCTGGGAGCAAAGCACAGATACGCAGTATTTT. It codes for CASSFWEQSTDTQYF.

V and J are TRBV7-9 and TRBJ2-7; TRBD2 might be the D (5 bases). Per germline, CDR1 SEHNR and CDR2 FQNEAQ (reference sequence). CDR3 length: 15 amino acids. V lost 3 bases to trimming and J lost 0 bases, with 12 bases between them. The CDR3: CASSFPGLSSYEQYF. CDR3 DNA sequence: TGTGCCAGCAGCTTCCCAGGACTGAGCTCCTACGAGCAGTACTTC. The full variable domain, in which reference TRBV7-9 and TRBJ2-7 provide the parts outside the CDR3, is DTGVSQNPRHKITKRGQNVTFRCDPISEHNRLYWYRQTLGQGPEFLTYFQNEAQLEKSRLLSDRFSAERPKGSFSTLEIQRTEQGDSAMYLCASSFPGLSSYEQYFGPGTRLTVT.

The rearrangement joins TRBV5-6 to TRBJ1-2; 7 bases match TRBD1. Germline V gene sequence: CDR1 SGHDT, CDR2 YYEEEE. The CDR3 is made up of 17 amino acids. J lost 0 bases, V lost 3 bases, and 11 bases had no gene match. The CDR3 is CASSWGQLVTSNYGYTF. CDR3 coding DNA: TGTGCCAGCAGCTGGGGACAGTTAGTTACCTCTAACTATGGCTACACCTTC.

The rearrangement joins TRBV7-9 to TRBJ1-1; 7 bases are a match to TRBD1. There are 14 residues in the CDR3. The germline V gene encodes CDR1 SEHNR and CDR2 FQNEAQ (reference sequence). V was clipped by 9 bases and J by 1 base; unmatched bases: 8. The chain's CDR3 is CASREGGWNTEAFF. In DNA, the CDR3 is TGTGCCAGTCGCGAAGGGGGCTGGAACACTGAAGCTTTCTTT.

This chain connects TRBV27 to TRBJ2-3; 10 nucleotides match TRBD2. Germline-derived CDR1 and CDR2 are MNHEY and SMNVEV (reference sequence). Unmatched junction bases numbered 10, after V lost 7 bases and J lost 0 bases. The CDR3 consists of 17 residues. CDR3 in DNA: TGTGCCAGCACTCCTAGGACTAGCGGAACTAGCACAGATACGCAGTATTTT. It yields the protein CASTPRTSGTSTDTQYF.

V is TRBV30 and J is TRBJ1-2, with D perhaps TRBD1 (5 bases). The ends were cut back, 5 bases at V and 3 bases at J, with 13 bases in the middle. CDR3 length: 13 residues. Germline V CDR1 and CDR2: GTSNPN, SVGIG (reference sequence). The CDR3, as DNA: TGTGCCTGGTTGAGGCAGACAGACTATGGCTACACCTTC. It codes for CAWLRQTDYGYTF.

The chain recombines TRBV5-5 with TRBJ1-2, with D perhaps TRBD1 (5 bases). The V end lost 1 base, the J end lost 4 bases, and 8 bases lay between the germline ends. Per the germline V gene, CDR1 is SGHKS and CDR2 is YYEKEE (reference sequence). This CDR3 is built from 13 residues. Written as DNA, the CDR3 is TGTGCCAGCAGCTTGTTGGGGGGCTATGGCTACACCTTC. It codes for CASSLLGGYGYTF. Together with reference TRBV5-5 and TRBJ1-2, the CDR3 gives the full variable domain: DAGVTQSPTHLIKTRGQQVTLRCSPISGHKSVSWYQQVLGQGPQFIFQYYEKEERGRGNFPDRFSARQFPNYSSELNVNALLLGDSALYLCASSLLGGYGYTFGSGTRLTVV.